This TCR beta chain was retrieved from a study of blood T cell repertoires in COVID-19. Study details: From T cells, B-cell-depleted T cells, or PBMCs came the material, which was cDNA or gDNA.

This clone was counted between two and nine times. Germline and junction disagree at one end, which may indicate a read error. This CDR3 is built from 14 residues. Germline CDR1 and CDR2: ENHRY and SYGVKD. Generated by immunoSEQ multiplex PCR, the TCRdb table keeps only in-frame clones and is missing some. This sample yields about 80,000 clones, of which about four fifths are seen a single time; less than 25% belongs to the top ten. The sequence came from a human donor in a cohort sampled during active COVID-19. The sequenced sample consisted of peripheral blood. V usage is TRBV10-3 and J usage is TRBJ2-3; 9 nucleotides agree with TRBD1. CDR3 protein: CAIKRDRAPDTQYF. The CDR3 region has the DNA TGTGCGATCAAACGGGACAGGGCCCCAGATACGCAGTATTTT.